The 25 T cell receptor beta chains given below trace back to one sample, sequenced in a study of blood T cell repertoires in COVID-19. Measured with immunoSEQ multiplex PCR; TCRdb has only the in-frame clones, and not every one. This repertoire shows 160,000 or so clones, roughly four fifths found once; its top ten account for roughly 11%. The specimen sequenced was peripheral blood. Receptor source: a human donor in a cohort sampled during active COVID-19.

The chain combines TRBV7-2 with TRBJ1-1; D is perhaps TRBD1 (5 bases). V was cut by 1 base and J by 1 base, with 7 bases left in between. Germline V gene data show CDR1 as SGHTA and CDR2 as FQGNSA. The CDR3 contains 14 residues. CDR3 region: CASSLVQGNTEAFF. The CDR3 nucleotides read TGTGCCAGCAGCTTAGTCCAGGGGAACACTGAAGCTTTCTTT.

The CDR3 sequence is CASNPRGVDTQYF. The DNA of the CDR3 is TGTGCCAGCAACCCCCGGGGAGTAGATACGCAGTATTTT. The chain recombines TRBV12-3 or TRBV12-4 with TRBJ2-3; the D gene is possibly TRBD2 (5 bases). The CDR3 is made up of 13 amino acids. V was trimmed by 7 bases and J by 5 bases, leaving 13 bases between them.

This clone was detected only once. The chain employs TRBV5-1 and TRBJ1-3; perhaps TRBD1 as D (6 bases). Germline V gives CDR1 SGHRS, CDR2 YFSETQ. The CDR3 is 17 residues long. V was clipped by 2 bases and J by 4 bases, with 19 bases between them. The CDR3 reads CASSLRVRGLSGNTIYF. The DNA for the CDR3 is TGCGCCAGCAGCTTAAGAGTGAGGGGGTTATCCGGAAACACCATATATTTT.

The chain employs TRBV11-2 and TRBJ2-1; 9 bases align to TRBD1. CDR3 length: 19 amino acids. Trimming removed 5 bases from V and 4 bases from J; junction bases left unmatched: 18. Germline CDR1 reads SGHAT; CDR2 reads FQNNGV. This CDR3 is CASSPKMGKGQGIYNEQFF. The CDR3 DNA sequence: TGTGCCAGCAGCCCAAAAATGGGAAAGGGACAGGGTATTTACAATGAGCAGTTCTTC. Supplemented by reference TRBV11-2 and TRBJ2-1, the full variable domain reads EAGVAQSPRYKIIEKRQSVAFWCNPISGHATLYWYQQILGQGPKLLIQFQNNGVVDDSQLPKDRFSAERLKGVDSTLKIQPAKLEDSAVYLCASSPKMGKGQGIYNEQFFGPGTRLTVL.

The rearrangement uses TRBV27 and TRBJ2-7, with TRBD2 matching 9 bases. Germline lookup yields CDR1 MNHEY and CDR2 SMNVEV (reference sequence). The CDR3 runs 15 residues. After removal of 2 bases from V and 5 bases from J, the junction contained 7 bases not matched to a gene. The DNA of the CDR3 is TGTGCCAGCAGTTTAGAAGCGGGAGGTCACCACGAGCAGTACTTC. Its protein product is CASSLEAGGHHEQYF.

The chain is built from TRBV9 and TRBJ2-7; 9 bases agree with TRBD1. Germline V gene data show CDR1 as SGDLS and CDR2 as YYNGEE. V lost 2 bases and J lost 6; bases outside the gene matches: 12. This CDR3 region has 16 residues. CDR3 loop: CASSVTPQGALAEQYF. The CDR3 DNA follows: TGTGCCAGCAGCGTCACCCCACAGGGGGCGCTGGCCGAGCAGTACTTC.

This clone ranks as medium-sized. The chain combines TRBV6-5 with TRBJ2-7; the match to TRBD1 covers 8 bases. Per germline, CDR1 MNHEY and CDR2 SVGAGI. This CDR3 spans 15 amino acids. Trimming removed 0 bases from V and 5 bases from J; junction bases left unmatched: 6. The CDR3 reads CASSYSETGENEQYF. The CDR3 coding sequence is TGTGCCAGCAGTTACTCAGAGACAGGGGAGAACGAGCAGTACTTC.

V is TRBV4-3 and J is TRBJ2-7; TRBD1 aligns across 7 bases. This CDR3 comprises 17 residues. Germline values: CDR1 LGHNA, CDR2 YSLEER. The V and J ends lost 11 bases and 0 bases, in that order; junction bases with no gene match: 19. The DNA of the CDR3 is TGCGCCTCGACTCTTACAGGGGTCATTTATAGCTCCTACGAGCAGTACTTC. Translated: CASTLTGVIYSSYEQYF.

The J gene is TRBJ2-5, the V gene TRBV5-4; perhaps TRBD2 as D (5 bases). Germline V gene lookup returns CDR1 SGHNT and CDR2 YYREEE (reference sequence). The CDR3 has 16 amino acids. V was trimmed by 4 bases and J by 5 bases, leaving 21 bases between them. CDR3 nucleotides: TGTGCCAGCAGCACAAGGAAGGGCAGTAGCGAGGAGACCCAGTACTTC. It yields the protein CASSTRKGSSEETQYF.

This clone was seen a single time. The gene calls are TRBV15 and TRBJ2-1; 7 bases align to TRBD2. Unmatched junction bases numbered 0, after V lost 3 bases and J lost 1 base. Germline CDR1 and CDR2: LNHNV and YYDKDF (reference sequence). The CDR3 extends over 14 amino acids. The CDR3 DNA reads as TGTGCCACCAGCAGGGGGGGGTCCTACAATGAGCAGTTCTTC. It encodes CATSRGGSYNEQFF.

This chain uses TRBV12-5 with TRBJ2-1; 9 bases are shared with TRBD1. V lost 4 bases and J lost 4; bases outside the gene matches: 5. From germline, CDR1 is LGHNT and CDR2 FRNRAP. The CDR3 consists of 15 residues. CDR3 coding DNA: TGTGCTAGTGGTTCGGGACAGGGCTCGTACAATGAGCAGTTCTTC. Protein sequence: CASGSGQGSYNEQFF.

The rearrangement uses TRBV29-1 and TRBJ1-2, with TRBD1 matching over 8 bases. V gave up 7 bases and J gave up 7 bases; unmatched junction bases: 5. This CDR3 spans 11 amino acids. Germline values: CDR1 SQVTM, CDR2 ANQGSEA. This CDR3 is CSGQGHRGYTF. CDR3 coding DNA: TGCAGCGGACAGGGGCATCGTGGCTACACCTTC.

In its sample, this clone was seen once. The V gene is TRBV21-1, the J gene TRBJ2-5; TRBD1, the table's D call, lacks a check against the DNA. TRBV21-1 is designated a pseudogene. CDR3 length: 16 amino acids. This CDR3 reads CASRNLLTGEQETQYF. The DNA for the CDR3 is TGTGCCAGCCGTAATCTATTAACAGGGGAGCAAGAGACCCAGTACTTC.

V gene TRBV6-6 combines with J gene TRBJ1-2, with 9 bases that match TRBD1. CDR1 is MNHNY, CDR2 SVGAGI, per germline (reference sequence). Trimming took 0 bases from V and 8 from J; bases not matched to a gene: 7. The CDR3 contains 15 residues. DNA of the CDR3: TGTGCCAGCAGTTACTCTACGGGACAGGGACGGGGCTACACCTTC. It codes for CASSYSTGQGRGYTF.

The rearrangement joins TRBV28 to TRBJ1-3; 8 bases are a match to TRBD1. Germline assignment: CDR1 MDHEN and CDR2 SYDVKM. The V segment lost 4 bases and the J segment 0 bases; nucleotides outside the gene matches: 5. CDR3 length: 16 amino acids. DNA for the CDR3: TGTGCCAGCAGTTGGGATGGGACAGGCTCTGGAAACACCATATATTTT. Its translation is CASSWDGTGSGNTIYF.

Worth noting for this clone: The junction departs from germline at one end; a sequencing error may be responsible. V and J are TRBV4-3 and TRBJ2-7; D may be TRBD1 (6 bases). The germline CDR1 and CDR2 sequences are LGHNA and YSLEER. This CDR3 contains 14 residues. CDR3 coding DNA: TGCGCCAGCAGCAAAGACCAGGGGACCTACGAGCAGTACTTC. It translates to CASSKDQGTYEQYF.

About this clone: Other DNA sequences in the sample encode the same CDR3. This chain uses TRBV7-9 with TRBJ2-3; D gene uncertain. Germline CDR1 reads SEHNR; CDR2 reads FQNEAQ (reference sequence). V was clipped by 2 bases and J by 0 bases, with 3 bases between them. The CDR3 consists of 13 residues. The CDR3: CASSLSSTDTQYF. The CDR3, as DNA: TGTGCCAGCAGCTTATCAAGCACAGATACGCAGTATTTT.

The chain employs TRBV7-3 and TRBJ1-1, with D possibly matching TRBD1 (5 bases). The CDR3 runs 14 residues. V was trimmed by 5 bases and J by 6 bases, leaving 16 bases between them. Germline loops: CDR1 SGHTA, CDR2 FQGTGA. For the CDR3, the DNA is TGTGCCAGCAGCCCTACCAGGGCTTGGCCTGAAGCTTTCTTT. It yields the protein CASSPTRAWPEAFF.

The chain is built from TRBV11-2 and TRBJ1-2, with D possibly TRBD1 on 5 matching bases. Germline V lookup: CDR1 SGHAT, CDR2 FQNNGV. V was cut by 2 bases and J by 2 bases, with 12 bases left in between. The CDR3 covers 15 residues. The CDR3 DNA sequence: TGTGCCAGCAGCTTACAGGGAGGGTTAAACTATGGCTACACCTTC. Translating it yields CASSLQGGLNYGYTF.

V usage is TRBV6-6 and J usage is TRBJ1-2; 8 nucleotides agree with TRBD1. CDR1 and CDR2 from the germline V gene are MNHNY and SVGAGI (reference sequence). This CDR3 is 12 amino acids long. With 6 bases clipped from V and 5 bases from J, the junction kept 2 bases outside the gene matches. The CDR3 DNA follows: TGTGCCAGCAGGGGACAGGTTTATGGCTACACCTTC. It encodes CASRGQVYGYTF.

This chain links TRBV19 with TRBJ2-3, with 10 bases identical to TRBD2. Germline lookup yields CDR1 LNHDA and CDR2 SQIVND (reference sequence). V trimming: 3 bases; J trimming: 6 bases; junction bases outside the gene matches: 3. There are 14 residues in the CDR3. CDR3 DNA: TGTGCCAGTAGTATGCTAGCGGGGGCGGATACGCAGTATTTT. It is translated as CASSMLAGADTQYF.

This chain connects TRBV29-1 to TRBJ2-2; TRBD2 matches at 12 bases. With V trimmed by 7 bases and J by 2 bases, 8 bases remained unmatched. CDR3 length: 16 residues. CDR1 is SQVTM, CDR2 ANQGSEA, per germline. CDR3 region: CSAYTSGGTNTGELFF. The CDR3, as DNA: TGCAGCGCCTATACTAGCGGGGGGACCAACACCGGGGAGCTGTTTTTT.

This clone was observed a handful of times. This chain connects TRBV6-4 to TRBJ2-6, with 9 bases aligning to TRBD1. After removal of 5 bases from V and 0 bases from J, the junction contained 5 bases not matched to a gene. The length of the CDR3 is 17 residues. Germline assignment: CDR1 MRHNA and CDR2 SNTAGT. DNA for the CDR3: TGTGCCAGCAGTAAGGGACAGGGACTCTCTGGGGCCAACGTCCTGACTTTC. Protein product: CASSKGQGLSGANVLTF.

V and J are TRBV10-3 and TRBJ1-1; 11 nucleotides line up with TRBD1. The CDR3 covers 15 residues. Losses at the gene ends were 10 bases for V and 4 bases for J; bases not matched to a gene: 11. CDR1 and CDR2 (germline): ENHRY, SYGVKD. The CDR3 is CASTGTGGIGTEAFF. The CDR3, as DNA: TGTGCCAGCACCGGGACAGGGGGTATTGGCACTGAAGCTTTCTTT.

This clone was seen a few times. The chain has TRBV6-6 and TRBJ2-7; D is perhaps TRBD1 (5 bases). CDR3 length: 11 amino acids. Trimming pared 7 bases from V and 6 bases from J, leaving 10 bases between. Per the germline V gene, CDR1 is MNHNY and CDR2 is SVGAGI (reference sequence). Here the CDR3 reads CASNYQGEQYF. The CDR3 DNA sequence: TGTGCCAGCAACTACCAGGGCGAGCAGTACTTC.